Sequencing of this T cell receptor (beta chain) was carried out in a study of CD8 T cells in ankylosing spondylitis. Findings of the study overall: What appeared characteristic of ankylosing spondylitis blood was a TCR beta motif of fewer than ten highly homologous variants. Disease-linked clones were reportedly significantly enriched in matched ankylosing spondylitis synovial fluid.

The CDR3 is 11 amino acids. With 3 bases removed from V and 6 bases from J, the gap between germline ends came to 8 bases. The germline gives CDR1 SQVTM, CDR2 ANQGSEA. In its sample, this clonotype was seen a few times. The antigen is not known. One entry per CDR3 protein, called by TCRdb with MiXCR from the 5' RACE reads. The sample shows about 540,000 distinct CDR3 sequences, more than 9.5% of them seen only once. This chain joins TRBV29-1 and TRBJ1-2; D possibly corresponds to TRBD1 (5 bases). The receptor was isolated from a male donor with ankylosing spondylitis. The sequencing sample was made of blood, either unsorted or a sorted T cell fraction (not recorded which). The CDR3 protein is CSVEGPHGYTF. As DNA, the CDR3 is TGCAGCGTTGAGGGGCCCCATGGCTACACCTTC.